A selection of T cell receptor beta chains follows, all from one sample in a study of blood T cells in healthy people across ages. A single record per CDR3 protein comes from TCRdb applying MiXCR to the 5' RACE reads. The sample includes about 800,000 distinct CDR3 sequences, more than 20% of them seen just once. The same sample was also used in a study of T cells of mothers and their children.

The sequenced material came from blood. Source of these receptors: a boy aged 10-17 years in good health. Both conserved end residues are part of each CDR3. D genes are given only for firm matches.

>TRBD2|TRBJ2-1|TRBV6-1
CASSPWTSGKANEQFF
>TRBD2|-|TRBV6-6
CASDPGGLDEQYF
>-|TRBJ2-6|TRBV4-1
CASSQDPGSSSGANVLTF
>-|TRBJ2-1|TRBV7-8
CASGIAAYNEQFF
>TRBD1|TRBJ2-2|TRBV12-3/TRBV12-4
CASSLGTGGLGELFF
>-|TRBJ1-2|TRBV10-3
CAISESQANYGYTF
>-|TRBJ2-4|TRBV2
CASRGGQPKNIQYF
>-|TRBJ2-5|TRBV25-1
CASSEYLGKETQYF
>TRBD2|TRBJ2-5|TRBV30
CAWTHPAGEETQYF
>-|TRBJ1-4|TRBV4-1
CAGSQIPGRVNEKLFF
>-|TRBJ2-5|TRBV3-1
CASSQEFWSGETQYF
>TRBD1|TRBJ2-5|TRBV30
CAFQGGQEQETQYF
>TRBD2|-|TRBV7-8
CASSPRTSWYNEQFF
>-|TRBJ2-4|TRBV18
CASSPSISSDIQYF
>TRBD2|TRBJ2-3|TRBV6-5
CASSYSIGLAGGLGTDTQYF
>TRBD1|TRBJ2-3|TRBV5-6
CASSSGQGADTQYF
>-|TRBJ1-2|TRBV7-2
CASSLAPGGIGYTF
>-|TRBJ1-4|TRBV7-8
CASTYGAGQEKLFF
>-|TRBJ2-7|TRBV3-1
CASSFQGWYEQYF
>TRBD2|TRBJ2-4|TRBV2
CASSEAPSGAKNIQYF
>-|TRBJ1-1|TRBV28
CASGPQGIKNTEAFF
>-|TRBJ2-4|TRBV7-2
CASSLGYGGAKNIQYF
>-|TRBJ2-7|TRBV9
CASSVEAAVQTGYEQYF
>TRBD2|TRBJ2-1|TRBV24-1
CATSDPSGEAYDEQFF
>-|TRBJ1-1|TRBV2
CASTPQQTEAFF
>-|TRBJ2-3|TRBV7-2
CASSLEVSAVEQYF
>TRBD1|TRBJ1-2|TRBV7-2
CASRSTATGGNGYTF
>-|TRBJ1-4|TRBV6-1
CASSEGAEGGKLFF
>-|TRBJ2-1|TRBV4-3
CASSQERFLVGEQFF
>-|TRBJ2-5|TRBV6-5
CASRSGTLAVETQYF
>-|TRBJ2-1|TRBV29-1
CSVEDPSDGSSYNEQFF
>-|TRBJ2-5|TRBV7-9
CASSLSRLVVQYF
>-|TRBJ1-2|TRBV20-1
CSAGQGWAVGYTF
>-|TRBJ1-4|TRBV5-6
CASSPTGRTLIPEKLFF
>-|TRBJ2-5|TRBV6-6
CASSSWVVEFGETQYF
>-|-|TRBV9
CASSALNWVEQFF
>-|TRBJ2-6|TRBV5-1
CASSLGYGGYSGANVLTF
>-|-|TRBV4-2
CASSQDPRGHEQYF
>-|-|TRBV28
CASHRTHEQYF
>TRBD2|-|TRBV6-2/TRBV6-3
CASSYDGLAGGRDEQYF
>TRBD1|TRBJ1-2|TRBV30
CAWRGTGEGYTF
>-|-|TRBV7-9
CASSLAPGVFPYEQYF
>-|TRBJ2-7|TRBV28
CASGTSYEQYF
>-|TRBJ1-2|TRBV6-5
CASSPTASYGYTF
>-|TRBJ2-5|TRBV7-9
CASSSRPETETQYF
>-|TRBJ2-1|TRBV5-1
CASSLAGTGSNNEQFF
>TRBD1|TRBJ1-1|TRBV15
CATSRDNRGLHRGAFF
>TRBD1|TRBJ2-7|TRBV28
CASSSLLVDRVHEQYF
>-|TRBJ2-7|TRBV28
CASSPLNRAQYF
>-|TRBJ2-5|TRBV28
CASRRWGEETQYF
>-|TRBJ2-4|TRBV6-5
CASSYTQGVAKNIQYF
>TRBD2|-|TRBV25-1
CASSDRLAAYEQYF
>-|TRBJ2-5|TRBV5-1
CASSRYSQETQYF